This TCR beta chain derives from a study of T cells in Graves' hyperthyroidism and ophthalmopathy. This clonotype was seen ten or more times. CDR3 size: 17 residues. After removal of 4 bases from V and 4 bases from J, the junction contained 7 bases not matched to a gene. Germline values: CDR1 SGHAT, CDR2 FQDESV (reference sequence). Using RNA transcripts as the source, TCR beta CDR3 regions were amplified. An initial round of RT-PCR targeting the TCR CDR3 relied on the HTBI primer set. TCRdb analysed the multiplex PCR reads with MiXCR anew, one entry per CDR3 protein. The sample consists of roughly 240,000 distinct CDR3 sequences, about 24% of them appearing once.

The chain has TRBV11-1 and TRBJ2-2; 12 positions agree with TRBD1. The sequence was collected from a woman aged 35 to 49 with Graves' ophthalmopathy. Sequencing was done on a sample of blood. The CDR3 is CASSWDRGLRATGELFF. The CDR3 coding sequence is TGTGCCAGCAGCTGGGACAGGGGGCTGAGGGCCACCGGGGAGCTGTTTTTT.